The following is a T cell receptor (beta chain) sequence with its context. Its antigen is currently unknown. This entry comes from a study of shared clonotypes between healthy human individuals. Findings of the study overall: Memory subsets generally showed smaller estimated richness than naive subsets did. Clonotypes which were not shared had lower generation probabilities than clonotypes that all four donors shared. Naive CD4 clonotypes were shared across a handful of donors at roughly 5%.

A deep-level run was used for the assay. Produced via immunoSEQ multiplex PCR; TCRdb's table is partial and in-frame only. The sample lists around 550,000 clones, 90% to 96% seen once, with roughly 0.06% in the top ten. The V gene lost 6 bases and the J gene lost 0 bases, with 9 bases spanning the gap. Germline V gene data show CDR1 as SQVTM and CDR2 as ANQGSEA. The CDR3 length is 12 residues. V gene TRBV29-1 combines with J gene TRBJ2-7, with D hard to call. This TCR derives from a woman under 40 in good health. The source material was naive CD4+ T cells sorted from blood. Subset reported: CD45RA+ positively selected. The CDR3 nucleotides read TGCAGCGTCCTGAAGAGCTCCTACGAGCAGTACTTC. Its translation is CSVLKSSYEQYF.